The rows below give T cell receptor beta chains drawn from one sample of a study of T cell clusters in autoimmune cytopenias. Each CDR3 protein gets one entry in TCRdb, which reprocessed the multiplex PCR reads and gives no DNA. This sample's table reports approximately 12,000 distinct CDR3 sequences. This sample was shared with a second study, whose subject was T cell repertoires in aging, cancer and after chemotherapy.

Sequencing was done on a sample of peripheral blood. The origin of the receptors is a human donor in good health. Both conserved end residues are part of each CDR3. A row's size may be missing; if present it is once, few, many or a size class.

size	V	J	CDR3
.	TRBV6-2/TRBV6-3	TRBJ2-7	CASSYGRGQGNYEQYF
.	TRBV5-1	TRBJ2-6	CASSHGAPGANVLTF
.	TRBV5-1	TRBJ2-2	CASSQGTVNTGELFF
medium-sized	TRBV7-3	TRBJ2-3	CASSLGLAGSLGTDTQYF
.	TRBV5-1	TRBJ1-2	CASSLDRAGYTF
.	TRBV28	TRBJ2-7	CASSPPGGLTYEQYF
.	TRBV7-2	TRBJ2-5	CASSPGSLGETQYF
.	TRBV20-1	TRBJ2-7	CSAKGTEISYEQYF
.	TRBV12-3/TRBV12-4	TRBJ2-3	CASRSSGGEVDTQYF
.	TRBV6-5	TRBJ1-5	CASSEAGVSNQPQHF
.	TRBV27	TRBJ1-2	CASSSTGTHYGYTF